The sequence of this T cell receptor beta chain was determined in a study of T cells in Graves' hyperthyroidism and ophthalmopathy. Ophthalmopathy cases scored 3 or more on the Clinical Activity Score and 4 or more on NOSPECS grade, with duration below 3 months. The CDR3 is made up of 12 amino acids. Trimming took 0 bases from V and 3 from J, leaving 5 bases between them. CDR1 is GTSNPN, CDR2 SVGIG, per germline (reference sequence). Amplified TCR beta CDR3 regions derived from RNA transcripts. The TCR CDR3 first-round RT-PCR relied on the HTBI primer set. TCRdb called the multiplex PCR reads again in MiXCR, with one record for every CDR3 protein. In the table there are about 500,000 distinct CDR3 sequences, about 16% of which are singletons. This clonotype was picked up many times.

Sequences were obtained from blood. The rearrangement uses TRBV30 and TRBJ1-1; D ambiguous. The sequence was obtained from a woman aged 25-40 years with Graves' ophthalmopathy. CDR3 region: CAWSVSDTEAFF. For the CDR3, the DNA is TGTGCCTGGAGTGTATCGGACACTGAAGCTTTCTTT.